A few counts support the clone carrying this T cell receptor (beta chain). Since all of the isolated RNA was reverse transcribed, expressed TCRB transcripts were what got sequenced. Only in-frame clones appear in the TCRdb table, and some are missing; sequencing was by immunoSEQ multiplex PCR. Of approximately 300,000 clones in the sample, roughly 11% are singletons; the top ten hold roughly 0.014%. The data belong to a study of beta chain features in type 1 diabetes. CDR1 is MNHNS, CDR2 SASEGT, per germline. CDR3 length: 17 amino acids. Trimming cost V 1 base and J 2 bases, with 16 bases left between them.

This sequence originates from a woman younger than 45 in good health. The specimen was naive CD4+ T cells from blood. The chain uses TRBV6-1 and TRBJ2-3; a possible D gene is TRBD2 (6 bases). CDR3 region: CASSEVFSGPYTDTQYF. CDR3 coding DNA: TGTGCCAGCAGTGAAGTCTTTAGCGGACCCTACACAGATACGCAGTATTTT.